The entry below describes one TCR beta chain. Antigen unknown. This specimen belongs to a study of regulatory dendritic cells for organ transplantation. Overall study results and limits: Memory T cells were less diverse than naive, with memory CD8+ most oligoclonal. Memory CD8+ clonal expansion seemed more limited with regulatory than mature dendritic cells.

Germline CDR1 is MRHNA and CDR2 is SNTAGT. The CDR3 consists of 18 residues. With V trimmed by 4 bases and J by 0 bases, 7 bases remained unmatched. Assay: immunoSEQ multiplex PCR; the TCRdb copy retains only in-frame clones and omits some. The data hold about 11,000 clones, with roughly two thirds observed a single time. Memory T cells were CD45RO+, naive were CD45RA+, sorted by FACS. Specimen: memory CD8+ T cells from blood. The subset was: CD45RO+ memory T cells. The chain has TRBV6-4 and TRBJ2-2, with 11 bases fitting TRBD2. The receptor's source is a human donor in good health. The chain's CDR3 is CASSAGTSGLSNTGELFF. The DNA of the CDR3 is TGTGCCAGCAGTGCGGGGACTAGCGGCTTATCGAACACCGGGGAGCTGTTTTTT.